What follows describes a single T cell receptor (beta chain). V was shortened by 3 bases and J by 5 bases, with 15 bases between the two germline ends. Germline assignment: CDR1 GTSNPN and CDR2 SVGIG (reference sequence). There are 14 residues in the CDR3. The data are from a study of beta chain features in type 1 diabetes. Of the isolated RNA, all was reverse transcribed, and so the sequenced material was expressed TCRB transcripts. Libraries were prepared by immunoSEQ multiplex PCR; TCRdb keeps only in-frame clonotypes and omits some of them. The data show 350,000 to 450,000 clones, approximately 15% seen once.

The chain is built from TRBV30 and TRBJ2-3, with D possibly being TRBD2 (7 bases). Sequenced sample: naive CD4+ T cells from blood. The clonotype was recovered from a man younger than 40 in good health. CDR3 coding DNA: TGTGCCTGGAGAAAAGGGGGGGCGCAAGATACGCAGTATTTT. Protein product: CAWRKGGAQDTQYF.